Following are 30 T cell receptor beta chains from one sample sequenced in a study of early T cells in non-severe SARS-CoV-2 infection. TCRdb reanalysed the 5' RACE reads using MiXCR and keeps one entry per CDR3 protein. The profile covers 61,000 or so distinct CDR3 sequences, with around 11% appearing a single time and 0.95% to 1.5% taken by the ten largest. This material consisted of whole blood, taken at baseline. The receptor source for this set is an adult who was a healthcare worker with PCR-confirmed SARS-CoV-2 infection or an uninfected control (not recorded which). The donor label of this sample is uncertain.

A few counts support this clonotype. V usage is TRBV9 and J usage is TRBJ2-2; D gene uncertain. From germline, CDR1 is SGDLS and CDR2 YYNGEE. Trimming took 0 bases from V and 6 from J, leaving 3 bases between them. This CDR3 is 12 amino acids long. The CDR3: CASSVVPGELFF. CDR3 DNA: TGTGCCAGCAGCGTAGTGCCCGGGGAGCTGTTTTTT.

The rearrangement joins TRBV24-1 to TRBJ2-1, with TRBD1 matching 7 bases. Germline trimming cut 2 bases from V and 0 bases from J; bases unmatched to any gene: 6. Germline lookup yields CDR1 KGHDR and CDR2 SFDVKD. The CDR3 totals 17 residues. CDR3 bases: TGTGCCACCAGTGATTCCACGACAGGGAGCTCCTACAATGAGCAGTTCTTC. Translated, it gives CATSDSTTGSSYNEQFF.

This chain links TRBV20-1 with TRBJ2-1; D not certain. The CDR3 is made up of 11 amino acids. Germline loops: CDR1 DFQATT, CDR2 SNEGSKA (reference sequence). The ends were cut back, 6 bases at V and 6 bases at J, with 9 bases in the middle. Written as DNA, the CDR3 is TGCAGTGCCTTTGTTGCCAATGAGCAGTTCTTC. It translates to CSAFVANEQFF.

Ten or more counts support this clonotype. The genes are TRBV2 and TRBJ2-2; 7 nucleotides align to TRBD1. Germline V gene lookup returns CDR1 SNHLY and CDR2 FYNNEI. Losses at the gene ends were 5 bases for V and 1 base for J; bases not matched to a gene: 1. This CDR3 spans 14 amino acids. This CDR3 is CASSRDRNTGELFF. For the CDR3, the DNA is TGTGCCAGCAGTCGGGACAGGAACACCGGGGAGCTGTTTTTT.

Ten or more counts support this clonotype. The genes are TRBV18 and TRBJ1-5; 7 positions match TRBD1. Germline CDR1 reads KGHSH; CDR2 reads LQKENI. J was trimmed by 0 bases and V by 5 bases; bases with no gene match: 4. The CDR3 length is 15 residues. This chain's CDR3 is CASSANRGSNQPQHF. As DNA, the CDR3 is TGTGCCAGCTCAGCAAACAGGGGTAGCAATCAGCCCCAGCATTTT.

This clonotype was picked up a small number of times. The CDR3: CASSYGGAAMDQPQHF. The CDR3 DNA is TGTGCCAGCAGCTACGGCGGCGCAGCAATGGATCAGCCCCAGCATTTT. The V and J genes are TRBV7-8 and TRBJ1-5; no reliable D call. CDR3 length: 16 amino acids. Between the trimmed V and J ends, which lost 4 bases and 5 bases, there was a span of 18 bases. The V gene's germline CDR1 is SGHVS and CDR2 FQNEAQ.

The rearrangement links TRBV12-3 or TRBV12-4 to TRBJ1-6; D not certain. The CDR3 has 14 residues. Trimming took off 3 bases at V and 9 bases at J, with 12 bases between the two ends. The CDR3 sequence: CASSLTGVGSPLHF. CDR3 bases: TGTGCCAGCAGTTTGACCGGGGTCGGTTCACCCCTCCACTTT.

This clonotype has just a few counts. The chain links TRBV7-2 to TRBJ2-7; 7 bases fit TRBD2. Trimming took 1 base from V and 4 from J; bases not matched to a gene: 1. Germline values: CDR1 SGHTA, CDR2 FQGNSA. The CDR3 sequence is 13 residues long. As DNA, the CDR3 is TGTGCCAGCAGCTTAGGGCGGGAGTACGAGCAGTACGTC. Residues: CASSLGREYEQYV.

The CDR3 bases are TGCGCCAGCAGCCGCGGAGAGGGCACTGAAGCTTTCTTT. This codes for CASSRGEGTEAFF. The rearrangement links TRBV10-1 to TRBJ1-1; D uncertain. Germline CDR1 and CDR2: WNHNN and SYGVQD (reference sequence). This CDR3 is built from 13 residues. V gave up 6 bases and J gave up 4 bases, with 12 bases separating them.

This clonotype was observed at least ten times. The gene calls are TRBV28 and TRBJ2-1; 14 nucleotides match TRBD2. Germline CDR1 MDHEN, CDR2 SYDVKM. Trimming at V came to 5 bases and at J to 8 bases, leaving 11 bases not matched to a gene. The CDR3 totals 17 residues. In DNA form, the CDR3 reads TGTGCCAGCAGTGAAAGACTAGCGGGGGGGCGAGTTTATGAGCAGTTCTTC. Its protein is CASSERLAGGRVYEQFF. Drawing the rest from reference TRBV28 and TRBJ2-1, the complete variable domain is DVKVTQSSRYLVKRTGEKVFLECVQDMDHENMFWYRQDPGLGLRLIYFSYDVKMKEKGDIPEGYSVSREKKERFSLILESASTNQTSMYLCASSERLAGGRVYEQFFGPGTRLTVL.

There are many counts of this clonotype. The gene calls are TRBV20-1 and TRBJ2-3; perhaps D is TRBD1 or TRBD2 (5 bases each). V gave up 3 bases and J gave up 4 bases, with 11 bases separating them. The CDR3 has 13 residues. The V gene's germline CDR1 is DFQATT and CDR2 SNEGSKA (reference sequence). CDR3 in amino acids: CSARAGAADTQYF. CDR3 bases: TGCAGTGCTAGGGCCGGGGCGGCAGATACGCAGTATTTT.

V is TRBV7-7 and J is TRBJ2-1, with 7 positions matching TRBD1. Germline V gene lookup returns CDR1 SSHAT and CDR2 FNYEAQ (reference sequence). V was pared by 1 base and J by 7 bases, with 4 bases of the junction left unmatched. The CDR3 runs 14 residues. CDR3 amino acids: CASSLGQGLNEQFF. For the CDR3, the DNA is TGTGCCAGCAGCTTAGGACAGGGTTTGAATGAGCAGTTCTTC.

This clonotype was detected only a few times. The rearrangement uses TRBV10-3 and TRBJ1-6; 8 bases map to TRBD1. The CDR3 is 13 residues long. Germline V gene sequence: CDR1 ENHRY, CDR2 SYGVKD. V trimming: 6 bases; J trimming: 5 bases; junction bases outside the gene matches: 0. This chain's CDR3 is CAIRDRDNSPLHF. CDR3 DNA sequence: TGTGCCATCAGGGACAGGGATAATTCACCCCTCCACTTT.

The chain links TRBV7-9 to TRBJ1-1; D remains ambiguous. Trimming stripped 4 bases from V and 2 bases from J, with 8 bases between. Germline V lookup: CDR1 SEHNR, CDR2 FQNEAQ (reference sequence). CDR3 length equals 13 residues. CDR3 bases: TGTGCCAGCAGCTCGGCGGTAAACACTGAAGCTTTCTTT. The encoded protein is CASSSAVNTEAFF.

The DNA for the CDR3 is TGCAGTGCTAGTGATAGCGGGGGATCCAGGGAGACCCAGTACTTC. The encoded protein is CSASDSGGSRETQYF. V and J are TRBV20-1 and TRBJ2-5; 9 bases match TRBD2. Losses at the gene ends were 3 bases for V and 5 bases for J; bases not matched to a gene: 10. The germline V gene encodes CDR1 DFQATT and CDR2 SNEGSKA (reference sequence). This CDR3 region has 15 residues.

The genes are TRBV18 and TRBJ2-5; D remains unclear. The V end was cut by 0 bases, the J end by 5 bases, with 7 bases between. The CDR3 spans 13 residues. Germline values: CDR1 KGHSH, CDR2 LQKENI. CDR3 DNA: TGTGCCAGCTCACCACCTGATGCTGAGACCCAGTACTTC. Amino acid sequence: CASSPPDAETQYF.

This clonotype was counted a few times. The chain links TRBV12-3 or TRBV12-4 to TRBJ2-5; TRBD1 agrees at 8 bases. This CDR3 has 13 residues. The V gene end was trimmed by 3 bases and the J gene end by 4 bases; junction bases not matched to a gene: 1. The CDR3 protein is CASSFGQGETQYF. CDR3 DNA sequence: TGTGCCAGCAGTTTTGGACAGGGAGAGACCCAGTACTTC.

This clonotype was found a few times. CDR3 amino acids: CASSGHSGNTIYF. The CDR3 bases are TGTGCCAGCAGCGGACACAGTGGAAACACCATATATTTT. This rearrangement joins TRBV9 to TRBJ1-3, with D hard to call. V lost 3 bases to trimming and J lost 3 bases, with 7 bases between them. In germline, CDR1 is SGDLS, CDR2 YYNGEE. The CDR3 extends over 13 amino acids. Variable domain in full (rest from reference TRBV9 and TRBJ1-3): DSGVTQTPKHLITATGQRVTLRCSPRSGDLSVYWYQQSLDQGLQFLIQYYNGEERAKGNILERFSAQQFPDLHSELNLSSLELGDSALYFCASSGHSGNTIYFGEGSWLTVV.

This clonotype was picked up many times. The V and J genes are TRBV7-9 and TRBJ2-7; D uncertain. The germline V gene has CDR1 SEHNR and CDR2 FQNEAQ (reference sequence). V was trimmed by 4 bases and J by 2 bases, leaving 9 bases between them. This CDR3 is 13 amino acids long. In DNA form, the CDR3 reads TGTGCCAGCAGCTCCCCCGGAGCCTACGAGCAGTACGTC. As protein: CASSSPGAYEQYV.

This chain links TRBV24-1 with TRBJ2-2, with D unclear. The length of the CDR3 is 16 residues. Germline V gene sequence: CDR1 KGHDR, CDR2 SFDVKD. Trimming pared 3 bases from V and 0 bases from J, leaving 10 bases between. CDR3 sequence reads: CATSDHDASNTGELFF. DNA for the CDR3: TGTGCCACCAGTGATCACGACGCCTCGAACACCGGGGAGCTGTTTTTT.

In its sample, this clonotype was seen many times. The rearrangement joins TRBV10-3 to TRBJ2-1, with 9 bases identical to TRBD2. The CDR3 contains 16 residues. Germline-derived CDR1 and CDR2 are ENHRY and SYGVKD. V lost 4 bases and J lost 3; bases outside the gene matches: 7. In nucleotides, the CDR3 is TGTGCCATCAGTGTATCAGCGGGGGGACTCTACAATGAGCAGTTCTTC. Protein: CAISVSAGGLYNEQFF.

In this sample, this clonotype turned up many times. The chain carries TRBV6-1 and TRBJ1-2; the match to TRBD1 covers 7 bases. V was pared by 8 bases and J by 0 bases, with 3 bases of the junction left unmatched. Germline V gene sequence: CDR1 MNHNS, CDR2 SASEGT. The length of the CDR3 is 13 residues. CDR3 in amino acids: CASRGQSNYGYTF. The CDR3 bases are TGTGCCAGCCGGGGACAGTCTAACTATGGCTACACCTTC.

V and J are TRBV5-5 and TRBJ1-1; D unclear. The CDR3 runs to 13 residues. Germline lookup yields CDR1 SGHKS and CDR2 YYEKEE (reference sequence). Between the trimmed V and J ends, which lost 3 bases and 0 bases, there was a span of 6 bases. This chain's CDR3 is CASSWLMNTEAFF. Here the CDR3 DNA reads TGTGCCAGCAGCTGGCTTATGAACACTGAAGCTTTCTTT. Full variable domain (remainder filled in from reference TRBV5-5 and TRBJ1-1): DAGVTQSPTHLIKTRGQQVTLRCSPISGHKSVSWYQQVLGQGPQFIFQYYEKEERGRGNFPDRFSARQFPNYSSELNVNALLLGDSALYLCASSWLMNTEAFFGQGTRLTVV.

The V and J genes are TRBV18 and TRBJ2-1; possibly TRBD2 for D (6 bases). V lost 0 bases and J lost 8, with 17 bases in between. Germline V gene data show CDR1 as KGHSH and CDR2 as LQKENI. The CDR3 loop spans 16 amino acids. The CDR3 loop reads CASSPPSTSRAHEQFF. The CDR3 region has the DNA TGTGCCAGCTCACCACCGTCAACTAGCAGGGCCCATGAGCAGTTCTTC.

In this sample, this clonotype turned up many times. V is TRBV5-5 and J is TRBJ1-2, with a possible D match to TRBD1 (5 bases). Germline CDR1 and CDR2: SGHKS and YYEKEE (reference sequence). Trimming stripped 0 bases from V and 8 bases from J, with 11 bases between. CDR3 length equals 13 residues. The CDR3 here is CASSLGQRGGYTF. CDR3 bases: TGTGCCAGCAGCTTGGGTCAAAGGGGAGGCTACACCTTC.

Only a few counts were recorded for this clonotype. The rearrangement uses TRBV12-5 and TRBJ2-3; the D gene is possibly TRBD1 (5 bases). This CDR3 is 12 amino acids long. Trimming stripped 6 bases from V and 6 bases from J, with 10 bases between. Germline lookup yields CDR1 LGHNT and CDR2 FRNRAP. This CDR3 is CASGPDSDTQYF. DNA for the CDR3: TGTGCTAGTGGCCCCGACAGTGATACGCAGTATTTT.

Many counts were recorded for this clonotype. The CDR3 spells CAWRGQLAGVTQYF. The CDR3 DNA reads as TGTGCCTGGAGGGGTCAACTAGCAGGAGTCACCCAGTACTTC. The rearrangement joins TRBV30 to TRBJ2-5; D is perhaps TRBD2 (6 bases). Trimming took 3 bases from V and 8 from J, leaving 19 bases between them. CDR3 size: 14 residues. Germline V gives CDR1 GTSNPN, CDR2 SVGIG (reference sequence).

There are many counts of this clonotype. This chain connects TRBV7-9 to TRBJ2-3; D not resolved. Germline CDR1 SEHNR, CDR2 FQNEAQ (reference sequence). CDR3 length equals 13 residues. V was cut by 5 bases and J by 5 bases, with 11 bases left in between. CDR3 sequence (DNA): TGTGCCAGCAGCCAAAATCTTAAAGATACGCAGTATTTT. This codes for CASSQNLKDTQYF.

This clonotype was seen more than once but under ten times. The chain recombines TRBV19 with TRBJ2-5, with a weak D call TRBD2 (6 bases). This CDR3 is built from 13 residues. Deletions cut 4 bases from V and 5 bases from J, with 11 bases between. Germline assignment: CDR1 LNHDA and CDR2 SQIVND (reference sequence). This CDR3 reads CASSTPGGETQYF. In DNA, the CDR3 is TGTGCCAGTAGTACCCCAGGAGGGGAGACCCAGTACTTC.

The chain is built from TRBV29-1 and TRBJ2-1; D is undetermined. The CDR3 contains 13 residues. Germline CDR1 SQVTM, CDR2 ANQGSEA. V dropped 4 bases and J dropped 10 bases, with 17 bases sitting between them. This CDR3 is CSVVPTTLGEQFF. CDR3 sequence (DNA): TGCAGCGTTGTACCCACCACCTTAGGGGAGCAGTTCTTC.